The 3 T cell receptor beta chains below come from one sample, sequenced in a study of blood T cell repertoires in COVID-19. Clones were sequenced by immunoSEQ multiplex PCR, and TCRdb holds only the in-frame ones, with some missing. In the table there are under 95,000 clones, about 87% of which are singletons. Input material: peripheral blood. These receptors originate from a human donor with acute or convalescent COVID-19. The donor label of this sample is uncertain.

The chain employs TRBV29-1 and TRBJ1-2; tentatively, D is TRBD1 (6 bases). V lost 6 bases and J 2 bases, leaving 16 bases between the germline ends. The CDR3 length is 14 residues. Per the germline V gene, CDR1 is SQVTM and CDR2 is ANQGSEA. The DNA of the CDR3 is TGCAGCGTCCGGCCGGACAGTCTGAACTATGGCTACACCTTC. Protein sequence: CSVRPDSLNYGYTF.

This clone was observed a single time. The chain joins TRBV11-3 to TRBJ2-7, with D perhaps matching TRBD1 (6 bases). Between the trimmed V and J ends, which lost 9 bases and 1 base, there was a span of 25 bases. The CDR3 totals 17 residues. Looked up from germline, CDR1 is SGHNT and CDR2 is YENEEA. DNA for the CDR3: TGTGCCAGGACCCCGAGATCAGGGGACCTGAGTTCCTACGAGCAGTACTTC. This gives the protein CARTPRSGDLSSYEQYF.

This rearrangement joins TRBV30 to TRBJ1-6, with D perhaps matching TRBD1 (5 bases). Germline V gene sequence: CDR1 GTSNPN, CDR2 SVGIG (reference sequence). The CDR3 extends over 13 amino acids. V was pared by 4 bases and J by 7 bases, with 11 bases between. CDR3 in amino acids: CAWMGGLNSPLHF. The CDR3 nucleotides are TGTGCCTGGATGGGGGGATTGAATTCACCCCTCCACTTT.